Listed below are T cell receptor beta chains from one sample, sequenced in a study of blood T cell repertoires in COVID-19. The data were produced by immunoSEQ multiplex PCR, yet TCRdb's version contains in-frame clones alone and is incomplete. The sample consists of roughly 76,000 clones, roughly nine tenths of them appearing once. Material for sequencing was peripheral blood. The receptors derive from a man younger than 40 with acute or convalescent COVID-19. Both conserved end residues are part of each CDR3. D genes are given only for firm matches. The size of a clone is reported for some rows only, either as once, few or many, or as a class for expanded clones.

16 TRBJ2-1 . TRBV4-1 . TGCGCCAGCAGCCAAGGCCCCGGGTGGGGGCGATATGAGCAGTTCTTC CASSQGPGWGRYEQFF
13 TRBJ2-7 . TRBV24-1 . TGTGCCACCAGTGATCCCAGGGTCCACGAGCAGTACTTC CATSDPRVHEQYF
18 TRBJ2-1 TRBD2 TRBV11-2 once TGTGCCAGCAGCTTCATAGCGGGAGGGCGAACTGAAGGTAATGAGCAGTTCTTC CASSFIAGGRTEGNEQFF
13 TRBJ2-1 . TRBV5-5 medium-sized TGTGCCAGCAGTAGGGACTTCTACAATGAGCAGTTCTTC CASSRDFYNEQFF
13 TRBJ2-7 . TRBV6-1 . TGTGCCAGCAGTGACCAACAGCTCTACGAGCAGTACTTC CASSDQQLYEQYF
15 TRBJ2-1 TRBD2 TRBV5-6 . TGTGCCAGCAGCTACACTAGCGGGAGCTACAATGAGCAGTTCTTC CASSYTSGSYNEQFF
12 TRBJ2-2 . TRBV7-3 . TGTGCCAGCAGCCCTCCCTCCGGGGAGCTGTTTTTT CASSPPSGELFF
15 TRBJ2-1 . TRBV4-3 . TGCGCCAGCAGCCAAGAGGGTCGGAGATACAATGAGCAGTTCTTC CASSQEGRRYNEQFF
16 TRBJ2-7 . TRBV7-8 . TGTGCCAGCAGCTTAGGGTCGATCGGGGGCTCCTACGAGCAGTACTTC CASSLGSIGGSYEQYF
15 TRBJ2-7 TRBD1 TRBV18 . TGTGCCAGCTCACCGGGACAGGGGGTAGCCTACGAGCAGTACTTC CASSPGQGVAYEQYF
13 TRBJ2-2 . TRBV5-1 . TGCGCCAGCAGCCTACAGGGTACCGGGGAGCTGTTTTTT CASSLQGTGELFF
15 TRBJ2-7 . TRBV6-4 once TGTGCCAGCAGTGACTACCGGAGGGCCCCGTGCGAGCAGTACTTC CASSDYRRAPCEQYF
14 TRBJ2-2 . TRBV24-1 . TGTGCCACCAGTGCTTCAACATCGACCGGGGAGCTGTTTTTT CATSASTSTGELFF
16 TRBJ2-1 . TRBV21-1 . TGTGCCAGCAGCAAATTTCCTAGCGGGAGGGCCTGTGAGCAGTTCTTC CASSKFPSGRACEQFF
12 TRBJ2-7 . TRBV5-4 . TGTGCCAGCAGCGCAGGGGGGTACGAGCAGTACTTC CASSAGGYEQYF
14 TRBJ2-7 . TRBV30 . TGTGCCTGTTCCAAGGGACGGGGGTTGGGGGAGCAGTACTTC CACSKGRGLGEQYF
16 TRBJ2-1 . TRBV19 . TGTGCCAGTAGTATAGAGGGGCCCTGGGGCATGAATGAGCAGTTCTTC CASSIEGPWGMNEQFF
14 TRBJ2-1 TRBD2 TRBV3-1/TRBV3-2 . TGTGCCAGCAGCCAAGGGGTTAGTGTCCTTCTAGCGGTCTTC CASSQGVSVLLAVF
15 TRBJ2-7 . TRBV5-1 . TGCGCCAGCAGCTTGGCGGACAGTAGGGTGCACGAGCAGTACTTC CASSLADSRVHEQYF
14 TRBJ2-5 . TRBV9 once TGTGCCAGCAGCGTAGATGTAAGGGGAGAGACCCAGTACTTC CASSVDVRGETQYF
13 TRBJ1-6 . TRBV19 . TGTGCCAGTAGTCAGGCGACTAATTCACCCCTCCACTTT CASSQATNSPLHF
14 TRBJ2-7 . TRBV9 . TGTGCCAGCAGCGTAGTGGACAGCTCCTACGAGCAGTACTTC CASSVVDSSYEQYF
14 TRBJ2-1 . TRBV28 once TGTGCCAGCAGGATCCTAGCGCCTTACAATGAGCAGTTCTTC CASRILAPYNEQFF
16 TRBJ2-5 TRBD1 TRBV28 . TGTGCCAGCAGTTTTTCCGGACAGGGGGTCCAAGAGACCCAGTACTTC CASSFSGQGVQETQYF
12 TRBJ2-7 . TRBV12-3/TRBV12-4 . TGTGCCAGCAGTTTCTATCGCGGGGAGCAGTACTTC CASSFYRGEQYF
18 TRBJ2-6 TRBD2 TRBV7-3 . TGTGCCAGCAGCTTATTCATGGCGGGGGTAGGTGAGGCCAACGTCCTGACTTTC CASSLFMAGVGEANVLTF
13 TRBJ2-7 . TRBV27 few TGTGCCAGCCCCCTTCGGGTTCTCGACGAGCAGTACTTC CASPLRVLDEQYF
14 TRBJ1-2 . TRBV19 . TGTGCCAGTCGAGGCTCGAGTCGATTCTATGGCTACACCTTC CASRGSSRFYGYTF
16 TRBJ2-1 TRBD2 TRBV6-1 once TGTGCCAGCAGTGAATTAGCGGGGGCGGGAAACAATGAGCAGTTCTTC CASSELAGAGNNEQFF
11 TRBJ2-7 . TRBV30 . TGTGCCTGGAGTGACTCGGGCGAGCAGTACTTC CAWSDSGEQYF
13 TRBJ2-7 TRBD1 TRBV11-2 . TGTGCCAGCAGCTCCTACAGGGGGGACGAGCAGTACTTC CASSSYRGDEQYF
15 TRBJ2-7 TRBD1 TRBV28 . TGTGCCAGCAGCGAACCGGGACAGGGGGCGTGTGAGCAGTACTTC CASSEPGQGACEQYF
14 TRBJ1-2 . TRBV28 . TGTGCCAGCAGTACACCAGGGCAGGGCTATGGCTACACCTTC CASSTPGQGYGYTF
15 TRBJ2-3 TRBD2 TRBV7-9 . TGTGCCAGCAGCTTAGAGCTAGCGGGAGCAGATACGCAGTATTTT CASSLELAGADTQYF
14 TRBJ2-5 . TRBV18 . TGTGCCAGCTCACCAATCTCGGGTGAAGAGACCCAGTACTTC CASSPISGEETQYF
13 TRBJ2-7 . TRBV7-9 few TGTGCCAGCAGCTCGGTCCTACGCGACGAGCAGTACTTC CASSSVLRDEQYF
17 TRBJ2-7 TRBD1 TRBV28 . TGTGCCAGCAGTCTCACACGGACAGGGCGAAGATCCGGCGAGCAGTACTTC CASSLTRTGRRSGEQYF
13 TRBJ1-1 . TRBV28 . TGTGCCAGCAGTTCTCGTCAGGGCTCTGAAGCTTTCTTT CASSSRQGSEAFF
12 TRBJ1-6 . TRBV28 . TGTGCCAGCAGTTTAGGGCTCTCACCCCTCCACTTT CASSLGLSPLHF
15 TRBJ2-3 TRBD1 TRBV4-2 few TGTGCCAGCAGCCTATACGACAGGGGGCTGGATACGCAGTATTTT CASSLYDRGLDTQYF
14 TRBJ2-3 TRBD1 TRBV28 . TGTGCCAGCAGTTTTCAGGGGGCGGGTGGTACGCAGTATTTT CASSFQGAGGTQYF
16 TRBJ1-1 . TRBV5-6 . TGTGCCAGCAGCTTGGGTCCGAAGGGGTTCTCCACTGAAGCTTTCTTT CASSLGPKGFSTEAFF
14 TRBJ2-7 . TRBV14 . TGTGCCAGCGGTCCTCTCTGGCCGTCCTACGAGCAGTACTTC CASGPLWPSYEQYF
16 TRBJ2-1 . TRBV28 . TGTGCCAGCAGTTTTGGAACAGGGAGCTCCTACAATGAGCAGTTCTTC CASSFGTGSSYNEQFF
13 TRBJ1-2 TRBD1 TRBV28 . TGTGCCAGCAGTTTGAACAGGGGTGGGGGCTACACCTTC CASSLNRGGGYTF
16 TRBJ2-1 . TRBV27 . TGTGCCAGCAGTTTAAGACTCGTATTCACCTACAATGAGCAGTTCTTC CASSLRLVFTYNEQFF
14 TRBJ1-2 TRBD1 TRBV2 . TGTGCCAGCAGAGAAACAGGGGGCGCCTGGGGCTACACCTTC CASRETGGAWGYTF
13 TRBJ2-7 . TRBV29-1 . TGCAGCGTTGCGAAAGTACAGAACTACGAGCAGTACTTC CSVAKVQNYEQYF
14 TRBJ1-5 TRBD1 TRBV28 . TGTGCCAGCAGTGGTGGGACAGGAAATCAGCCCCAGCATTTT CASSGGTGNQPQHF
13 TRBJ1-6 . TRBV27 . TGTGCCAGCAGAGGGGGGGGAGGTTCACCCCTCCACTTT CASRGGGGSPLHF
15 TRBJ2-5 TRBD1 TRBV7-9 . TGTGCCAGCAGCTCCGACAGGGGAAAGGGGGAGACCCAGTACTTC CASSSDRGKGETQYF
13 TRBJ2-1 . TRBV27 . TGTGCCAGCAGTTTATCGGTGAGGGCTGAGCAGTTCTTC CASSLSVRAEQFF
11 TRBJ2-7 TRBD2 TRBV6-5 . TGTGCCACGGGGGGATGGAACGAGCAGTACTTC CATGGWNEQYF